This T cell receptor (beta chain) originates from a study of regulatory T cells in long-lasting Graves disease. Study-wide results and caveats: Analyses excluded thyroid tissue, covering peripheral blood alone.

Investigators prepared the TCR beta libraries by applying iRepertoire HTBI primers and Arm-PCR of CDR3 regions. In TCRdb, the multiplex PCR reads were re-called with MiXCR into one record per CDR3 protein. Among under 700,000 distinct CDR3 sequences listed, about 16% were seen once. Time point of the sample: newly diagnosed GD, antithyroid drugs for less than 3 months. Generation of the TCR library employed RNA extracted from PBMCs. With respect to this clonotype: The target antigen is unknown.

This sample also appeared in a second study, on T cells in Graves' hyperthyroidism and ophthalmopathy. That source adds: The patients, who ranged from 18 to 65 in age, presented with newly diagnosed hyperthyroidism lasting under 2 months.

The receptor's source is a woman aged 35-65 years with Graves disease. The sample here was peripheral blood mononuclear cells (PBMCs), taken at new diagnosis, from a patient treated with antithyroid drugs.

CDR3 nucleotide sequence: TGTGCCAGCAGCTACATACAGGGGACCGGGGAGCTGTTTTTT. Its translation: CASSYIQGTGELFF. The V and J genes are TRBV7-9 and TRBJ2-2; 7 nucleotides match TRBD1. The CDR3 is made up of 14 amino acids. J lost 5 bases, V lost 4 bases, and 4 bases had no gene match. Germline V gene data show CDR1 as SEHNR and CDR2 as FQNEAQ (reference sequence).